This T cell receptor (beta chain) is from a study of patients and donors after allogeneic stem cell transplantation. MiXCR, applied by TCRdb to the RT-PCR reads, yields one record per CDR3 protein. The sample holds about a million distinct CDR3 sequences; about 20% are singletons and the top ten take approximately 5.9%. J lost 7 bases, V lost 3 bases, and 6 bases had no gene match. CDR3 size: 14 residues. The germline CDR1 and CDR2 sequences are SGDLS and YYNGEE. The gene calls are TRBV9 and TRBJ2-1; 8 bases are a match to TRBD1. Material for sequencing was blood, either unsorted or a sorted T cell fraction (not recorded which). This TCR came from a human donor who was either an allogeneic HSCT recipient or a stem cell or donor lymphocyte infusion donor (not recorded which). It is not recorded whose cells these are; they may come from a transplant donor. The CDR3 bases are TGTGCCAGCAGCGCCAGACAGGGGAGGAATGAGCAGTTCTTC. Translated, it gives CASSARQGRNEQFF.